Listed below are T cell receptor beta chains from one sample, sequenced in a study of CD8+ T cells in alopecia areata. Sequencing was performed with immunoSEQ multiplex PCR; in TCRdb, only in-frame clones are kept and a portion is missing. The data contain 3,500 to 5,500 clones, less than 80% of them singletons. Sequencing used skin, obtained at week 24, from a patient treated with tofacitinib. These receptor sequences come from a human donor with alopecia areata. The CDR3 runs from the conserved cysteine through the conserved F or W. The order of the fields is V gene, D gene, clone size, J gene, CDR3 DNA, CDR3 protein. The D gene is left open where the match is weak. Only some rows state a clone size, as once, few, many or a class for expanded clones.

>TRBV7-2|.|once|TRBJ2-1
TGTGCCAGCAGCTTATTCAGGGACAATGAGCAGTTCTTC
CASSLFRDNEQFF
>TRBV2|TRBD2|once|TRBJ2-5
TGCGCCAGCAGTGCTCCGAGCGGGGAAGAGACCCAGTACTTC
CASSAPSGEETQYF
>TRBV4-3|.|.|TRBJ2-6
TGCGCCAGCAGCTTTCTCGGAGGACGTCACAAAAGTCGGGCCAACGTCCTGACTTTC
CASSFLGGRHKSRANVLTF
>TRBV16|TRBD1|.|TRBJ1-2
TGTGCCAGCAGCCAACTACAGGGGGCATGGTATGGCTACACCTTC
CASSQLQGAWYGYTF
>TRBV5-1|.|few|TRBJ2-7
TGCGCCAGCAGCTGGGACGGCGGCTCCTACGAGCAGTACTTC
CASSWDGGSYEQYF
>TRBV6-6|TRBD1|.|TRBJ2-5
TGTGCCAGCAGTTACTCAGGAGACAGGGTGGAGACCCAGTACTTC
CASSYSGDRVETQYF
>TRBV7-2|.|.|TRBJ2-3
TGTGCCAGCAGCTTCCTTGCCCACAGGGAGAACACAGATACGCAGTATTTT
CASSFLAHRENTDTQYF
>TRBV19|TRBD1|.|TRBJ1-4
TGTGCCAGTAAGAACAGGGGTAATGAAAAACTGTTTTTT
CASKNRGNEKLFF
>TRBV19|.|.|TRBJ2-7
TGTGCCAGTAGTATGGTAGGGGGACCCTACGAGCAGTACTTC
CASSMVGGPYEQYF
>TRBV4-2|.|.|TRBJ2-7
TGTGCCAGCAGCCAAGCGGGGGGCCTAAGCTCCTACGAGCAGTACTTC
CASSQAGGLSSYEQYF
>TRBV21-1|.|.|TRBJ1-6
TGTGCCAGCAGCGAAGAAAAGGCGGCGCTTGATAATTCACCCCTCCACTTT
CASSEEKAALDNSPLHF
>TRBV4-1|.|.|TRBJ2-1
TGCGCCAGCAGCCAACCGGGACCCCACAATGAGCAGTTCTTC
CASSQPGPHNEQFF
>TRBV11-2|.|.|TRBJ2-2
TGTGCCAGCAGCGCCCCCGAGGGGACGGGCACCGGGGAGCTGTTTTTT
CASSAPEGTGTGELFF
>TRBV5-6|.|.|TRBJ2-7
TGTGCCAGCAGCGTTGGACAGTCATCGAACTACGAGCAGTACTTC
CASSVGQSSNYEQYF
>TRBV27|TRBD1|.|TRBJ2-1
TGTGCCACTGCTGGGACAGGGGCCTACAATGAGCAGTTCTTC
CATAGTGAYNEQFF
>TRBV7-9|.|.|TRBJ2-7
TGTGCCAGCAGCTCCGACAGAGGTAATGCCTACGAGCAGTACTTC
CASSSDRGNAYEQYF
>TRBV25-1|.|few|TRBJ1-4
TGTGCCAGCAGCTACCCTGAGGGCGGTGAAAAACTGTTTTTT
CASSYPEGGEKLFF
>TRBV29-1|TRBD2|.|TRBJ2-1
TGCAGCGTTTCCCGGACTAGCGGGAGGGATGAGCAGTTCTTC
CSVSRTSGRDEQFF
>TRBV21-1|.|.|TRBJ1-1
TGTGCCAGCAGACGCGTTGTAGCTACACAAATTCGCACTGAAGCTTTCTTT
CASRRVVATQIRTEAFF
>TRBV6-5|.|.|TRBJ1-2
TGTGCCAGCACGTCACCACAGGGCTATGGCTACACCTTC
CASTSPQGYGYTF
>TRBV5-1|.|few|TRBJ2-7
TGCGCCAGCAGCTTGGGTGTATCACTAGCCCACGAGCAGTACTTC
CASSLGVSLAHEQYF
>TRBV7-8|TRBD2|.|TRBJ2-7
TGTGCCAGCAGCTCGGGACTAGTCGTAGGCTACTACGAGCAGTACTTC
CASSSGLVVGYYEQYF
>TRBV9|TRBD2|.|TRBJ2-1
TGTGCCAGCAGCGAACCTAGCGGTGCCCTGGACAATGAGCAGTTCTTC
CASSEPSGALDNEQFF
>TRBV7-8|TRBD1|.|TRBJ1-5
TGTGCCAGCAGTCCACAGGGACAGGGCAATCAGCCCCAGCATTTT
CASSPQGQGNQPQHF
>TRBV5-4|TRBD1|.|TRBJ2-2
TGTGCCAGCAGCTCCTCTCGGACAGGGGCGCGAGTATCCGGGGAGCTGTTTTTT
CASSSSRTGARVSGELFF
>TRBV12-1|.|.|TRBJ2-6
TGTGCCAGCAGCGTGCTTCATATAGGACAAAGTCGGGCCAACGTCCTGACTTTC
CASSVLHIGQSRANVLTF
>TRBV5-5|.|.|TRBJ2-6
TGTGCCAGCAGCTTGGACAGCTCTGGGGCCAACGTCCTGACTTTC
CASSLDSSGANVLTF
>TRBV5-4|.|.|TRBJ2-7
TGTGCCAGCAGCTTGGCCCGAGGGAGCTCCTACGAGCAGTACTTC
CASSLARGSSYEQYF
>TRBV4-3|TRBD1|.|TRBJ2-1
TGCGCCAGCAGCCAAGCTAGGGGGCGGTACAATGAGCAGTTCTTC
CASSQARGRYNEQFF
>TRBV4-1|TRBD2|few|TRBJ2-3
TGCGCCAGCAGCCAACCGGGACTAGCGGGGAAAAAAGGGGGCACAGATACGCAGTATTTT
CASSQPGLAGKKGGTDTQYF
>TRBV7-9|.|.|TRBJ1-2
TGTGCCAGCAGCTTGGCCCGCTCCCTGGGCTACACCTTC
CASSLARSLGYTF
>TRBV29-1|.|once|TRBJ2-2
TGCAGCGTTGGGACAGGAGAACGCGGGGGCACCGGGGAGCTGTTTTTT
CSVGTGERGGTGELFF
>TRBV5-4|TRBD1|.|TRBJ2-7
TGTGCCAGCAGCTTGCCGCGACAGGGTCCCTACGAGCAGTACTTC
CASSLPRQGPYEQYF
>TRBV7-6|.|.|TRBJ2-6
TGTGCCAGCAGCTTAAGCCTAGGTGGGGCCAACGTCCTGACTTTC
CASSLSLGGANVLTF
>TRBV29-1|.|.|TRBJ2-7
TGCAGCGTTGAAGACGGGTCCTACGAGCAGTACTTC
CSVEDGSYEQYF
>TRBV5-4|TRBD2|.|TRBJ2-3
TGTGCCAGCAGCCCCGGGACTAGCGGACCAGATACGCAGTATTTT
CASSPGTSGPDTQYF
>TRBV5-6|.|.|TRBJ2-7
TGTGCCAGCAGCCTCGGACGGGTCTACGAGCAGTACTTC
CASSLGRVYEQYF
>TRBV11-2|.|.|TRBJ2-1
TGTGCCAGCAGCTTAGGAGGGGGCAATGAGCAGTTCTTC
CASSLGGGNEQFF
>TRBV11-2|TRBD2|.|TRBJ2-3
TGTGCCAGCAGCTTATTCGGTAGCGGGGCAGCAGATACGCAGTATTTT
CASSLFGSGAADTQYF
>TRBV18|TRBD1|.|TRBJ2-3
TGTGCCAGCTCACGTGACAGGGCAACCACAGATACGCAGTATTTT
CASSRDRATTDTQYF
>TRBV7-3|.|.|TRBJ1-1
TGTGCCAGCAGCTTAGGACAGAACACTGAAGCTTTCTTT
CASSLGQNTEAFF
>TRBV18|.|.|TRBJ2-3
TGTGCCAGCTCACCTCTTTTAACAGATACGCAGTATTTT
CASSPLLTDTQYF
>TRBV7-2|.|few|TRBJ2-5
TGTGCCAGCAGCTTGGAAAGGGCTCAAGAGACCCAGTACTTC
CASSLERAQETQYF
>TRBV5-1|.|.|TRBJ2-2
TGCGCCAGCAGCTTGATAACCACCGGGGAGCTGTTTTTT
CASSLITTGELFF
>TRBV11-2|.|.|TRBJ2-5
TGTGCCAGCAGCTTAGTCCCCCAGCAAGAGACCCAGTACTTC
CASSLVPQQETQYF
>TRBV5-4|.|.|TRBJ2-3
TGTGCCAGCAGCTTGGGCAGAGATCGCACAGATACGCAGTATTTT
CASSLGRDRTDTQYF
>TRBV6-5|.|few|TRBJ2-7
TGTGCCAGCAGTTACCCTACTAGCTATGAGTACGAGCAGTACTTC
CASSYPTSYEYEQYF
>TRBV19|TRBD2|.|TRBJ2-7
TGTGCCAGTAGTATAGGTTGGCCCGCGAGCGGGAATCTTCGGACCTACGAGCAGTACTTC
CASSIGWPASGNLRTYEQYF
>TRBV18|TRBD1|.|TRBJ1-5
TGTGCCAGCTCACCATCCGACAGGGGGCATCAGCCCCAGCATTTT
CASSPSDRGHQPQHF
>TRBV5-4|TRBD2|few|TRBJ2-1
TGTGCCAGCAGCTCGCAGGAAGCGGGGTCGTTCAATGAGCAGTTCTTC
CASSSQEAGSFNEQFF
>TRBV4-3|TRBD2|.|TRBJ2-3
TGCGCCAGCAGCCAAGATGAACTAGCGGGTCCTCTCGCAGATACGCAGTATTTT
CASSQDELAGPLADTQYF
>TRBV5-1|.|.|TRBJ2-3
TGCGCCAGCAGCTGGGCTTTAGGGGCAGATACGCAGTATTTT
CASSWALGADTQYF
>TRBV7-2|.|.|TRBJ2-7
TGTGCCAGCAGCTTGGTGGACTACTCCTACGAGCAGTACTTC
CASSLVDYSYEQYF
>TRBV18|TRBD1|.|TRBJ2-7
TGTGCCAGCTCAGGACAGGGGGCGGGGACCTACGAGCAGTACTTC
CASSGQGAGTYEQYF
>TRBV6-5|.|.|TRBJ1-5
TGTGCCAGCAGTTTTGGGCCAAATCGGCCCCAGCATTTT
CASSFGPNRPQHF
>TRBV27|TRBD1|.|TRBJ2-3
TGTGCCAGCAGAGACAGGGTTACAGATACGCAGTATTTT
CASRDRVTDTQYF
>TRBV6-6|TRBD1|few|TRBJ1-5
TGTGCCAGCAGCCGACAGGGGCGTCAGCCCCAGCATTTT
CASSRQGRQPQHF
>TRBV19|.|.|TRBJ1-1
TGTGCCGCCATTCCCCGCCAGGCAACCAACACTGAAGCTTTCTTT
CAAIPRQATNTEAFF
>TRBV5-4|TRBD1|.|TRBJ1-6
TGTGCCAGCAGCTTGACAGGGGACTCGAATTCACCCCTCCACTTT
CASSLTGDSNSPLHF
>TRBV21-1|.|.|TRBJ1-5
TGTGCCAGCAGGGCTTTATTACATTGGCATCATCAGCCCCAGCATTTT
CASRALLHWHHQPQHF